The 25 T cell receptor beta chains reported below all come from one sample, sequenced in a study of T cell responses to AZD1222 COVID-19 vaccine. The repertoire was sequenced with immunoSEQ multiplex PCR; TCRdb's copy has only in-frame clones and lacks some. The sample holds about 84,000 clones, roughly nine tenths seen once. Source: peripheral blood, taken 28 days after the second AZD1222 dose. The receptors stem from an adult who received the AZD1222 COVID-19 vaccine.

The chain employs TRBV3-1 (or the pseudogene TRBV3-2) and TRBJ1-5, with 8 bases matching TRBD1. CDR3 length: 16 amino acids. Losses at the gene ends were 3 bases for V and 7 bases for J; bases not matched to a gene: 11. The germline V gene has CDR1 LGHDT and CDR2 YNNKEL (reference sequence). The CDR3 loop reads CASSHSSWTGNQPQHF. CDR3 in DNA: TGTGCCAGCAGCCATTCCTCGTGGACAGGGAACCAGCCCCAGCATTTT.

This chain links TRBV12-3 or TRBV12-4 with TRBJ2-5; maybe TRBD2 (6 bases). The CDR3 is made up of 13 amino acids. V lost 6 bases, J lost 5 bases, and 13 bases lay in between. CDR3 nucleotides: TGTGCCAGCAGCTACTCGGGGGTGGAGACCCAGTACTTC. Translation: CASSYSGVETQYF.

The J gene is TRBJ2-7, the V gene TRBV30; D unresolved. This CDR3 is 11 amino acids long. The germline CDR1 and CDR2 sequences are GTSNPN and SVGIG (reference sequence). Trimming removed 0 bases at V and 11 bases at J, with 11 bases between. CDR3 protein: CAWSVSWVKYF. The CDR3 DNA sequence: TGTGCCTGGAGTGTATCGTGGGTGAAGTACTTC. Full variable domain (rest looked up from reference TRBV30 and TRBJ2-7): SQTIHQWPATLVQPVGSPLSLECTVEGTSNPNLYWYRQAAGRGLQLLFYSVGIGQISSEVPQNLSASRPQDRQFILSSKKLLLSDSGFYLCAWSVSWVKYFGPGTRLTVT.

This rearrangement joins TRBV18 to TRBJ1-2, with D tentatively TRBD1 (5 bases). Germline V gene data show CDR1 as KGHSH and CDR2 as LQKENI. V shed 1 base and J shed 1 base, with 19 bases lying between them. This CDR3 is 18 amino acids long. The CDR3 region has the DNA TGTGCCAGCTCACCACGTGAGGGGCCGCCCCCGTTTAACTATGGCTACACCTTC. As protein: CASSPREGPPPFNYGYTF.

The chain joins TRBV3-1 (or the pseudogene TRBV3-2) to TRBJ1-1; possibly TRBD1 for D (5 bases). Germline CDR1 and CDR2: LGHDT and YNNKEL (reference sequence). Trimming stripped 4 bases from V and 3 bases from J, with 15 bases between. There are 15 residues in the CDR3. Written as DNA, the CDR3 is TGTGCCAGCAGCCCAAGGCAGGGATGGGACACTGAAGCTTTCTTT. It codes for CASSPRQGWDTEAFF.

This clone has more than one count but fewer than ten. The chain joins TRBV10-3 to TRBJ1-5; D is unresolved. The germline gives CDR1 ENHRY, CDR2 SYGVKD. V shed 6 bases and J shed 5 bases, with 11 bases lying between them. The CDR3 extends over 13 amino acids. CDR3 residues: CAIRFDRDQPQHF. The CDR3 nucleotides are TGTGCCATCAGGTTTGACCGTGATCAGCCCCAGCATTTT.

The gene calls are TRBV12-3 or TRBV12-4 and TRBJ2-1; 7 bases agree with TRBD1. There are 13 residues in the CDR3. V lost 5 bases to trimming and J lost 8 bases; unmatched junction nucleotides: 6. The CDR3 region has the DNA TGTGCCAGCAGTCCTGACAGGGCCCATGAGCAGTTCTTC. Encoded protein: CASSPDRAHEQFF.

The chain employs TRBV7-9 and TRBJ2-3; 9 positions match TRBD1. Trimming at V came to 5 bases and at J to 1 base, leaving 4 bases not matched to a gene. This CDR3 contains 15 residues. The V gene's germline CDR1 is SEHNR and CDR2 FQNEAQ (reference sequence). The CDR3 bases are TGTGCCAGCAGCCGGGACAGGGCGGGCACAGATACGCAGTATTTT. This translates into CASSRDRAGTDTQYF.

The CDR3 loop is CASSLYRDSLRNTIYF. The CDR3 nucleotides read TGTGCCAGCAGTTTATATCGGGACAGTCTCCGAAACACCATATATTTT. The V and J genes are TRBV5-8 and TRBJ1-3, with TRBD1 matching over 7 bases. CDR3 size: 16 residues. The trim removed 5 bases at V and 5 bases at J, leaving 13 bases unmatched. The germline CDR1 and CDR2 sequences are SGHTS and YDEGEE.

The chain uses TRBV7-8 and TRBJ2-5; TRBD1 is a possible D gene (6 bases). This CDR3 is 15 amino acids long. CDR1 is SGHVS and CDR2 is FQNEAQ in the germline V gene. V was trimmed by 7 bases and J by 5 bases, leaving 20 bases between them. The CDR3 spells CASTAPGTQPETQYF. The CDR3 DNA sequence: TGTGCCAGCACCGCTCCCGGGACACAACCCGAGACCCAGTACTTC.

J is TRBJ2-7 and V is TRBV6-5; D is perhaps TRBD2 (6 bases). Germline V gene data show CDR1 as MNHEY and CDR2 as SVGAGI. V lost 5 bases, J lost 1 base, and 12 bases lay in between. The CDR3 extends over 14 amino acids. Here the CDR3 reads CASSPNGGSYEQYF. In DNA, the CDR3 is TGTGCCAGCAGTCCCAATGGGGGGTCCTACGAGCAGTACTTC.

This rearrangement joins TRBV15 to TRBJ2-2, with TRBD1 matching over 11 bases. The CDR3 runs to 17 residues. The junction had 5 bases not matched to a gene; V was cut back by 1 base and J by 4 bases. The germline V gene encodes CDR1 LNHNV and CDR2 YYDKDF (reference sequence). CDR3 amino acids: CATSRGTGGVFTGELFF. CDR3 nucleotide sequence: TGTGCCACCAGCAGAGGGACAGGGGGCGTATTCACCGGGGAGCTGTTTTTT.

This sequence joins TRBV7-2 and TRBJ2-7; D is perhaps TRBD1 (6 bases). The CDR3 extends over 17 amino acids. The V end was cut by 2 bases, the J end by 1 base, with 18 bases between. Germline CDR1 and CDR2: SGHTA and FQGNSA. CDR3 DNA: TGTGCCAGCAGCTTACCACTCCAGGGGACCGTGTCCTACGAGCAGTACTTC. Protein sequence: CASSLPLQGTVSYEQYF.

The genes are TRBV27 and TRBJ1-2, with TRBD1 matching over 7 bases. The junction had 14 bases not matched to a gene; V was cut back by 6 bases and J by 4 bases. The CDR3 runs 16 residues. Germline V gives CDR1 MNHEY, CDR2 SMNVEV (reference sequence). The CDR3 DNA reads as TGTGCCAGCAGGTCCCCCCCCAGGCCAGGGGGCTATGGCTACACCTTC. It is translated as CASRSPPRPGGYGYTF.

V gene TRBV7-9 combines with J gene TRBJ1-2, with TRBD1 matching 8 bases. From germline, CDR1 is SEHNR and CDR2 FQNEAQ (reference sequence). The trim removed 4 bases at V and 7 bases at J, leaving 8 bases unmatched. This CDR3 has 14 amino acids. The CDR3 region has the DNA TGTGCCAGCAGCTCAGGACAGGGTCGGTTTGGCTACACCTTC. This encodes CASSSGQGRFGYTF. Together with reference TRBV7-9 and TRBJ1-2, the CDR3 gives the full variable domain: DTGVSQNPRHKITKRGQNVTFRCDPISEHNRLYWYRQTLGQGPEFLTYFQNEAQLEKSRLLSDRFSAERPKGSFSTLEIQRTEQGDSAMYLCASSSGQGRFGYTFGSGTRLTVV.

The J gene is TRBJ1-2, the V gene TRBV2; TRBD1 matches at 7 bases. The CDR3 is made up of 12 amino acids. J lost 5 bases, V lost 4 bases, and 1 base had no gene match. Germline CDR1 and CDR2: SNHLY and FYNNEI. CDR3 in amino acids: CASSVGQYGYTF. For the CDR3, the DNA is TGTGCCAGCAGTGTGGGACAGTATGGCTACACCTTC.

The rearrangement joins TRBV2 to TRBJ2-5, with no clear D. Germline CDR1 reads SNHLY; CDR2 reads FYNNEI. Trimming took off 4 bases at V and 2 bases at J, with 8 bases between the two ends. This CDR3 spans 13 amino acids. CDR3 sequence (DNA): TGTGCCAGCAGTGCAGAACAGCAAGAGACCCAGTACTTC. Translating it yields CASSAEQQETQYF.

The chain joins TRBV12-3 or TRBV12-4 to TRBJ2-1; 8 positions match TRBD2. This CDR3 has 12 residues. V was pared by 7 bases and J by 10 bases, with 6 bases of the junction left unmatched. CDR3 sequence: CASTQRGGEQFF. CDR3 DNA: TGTGCCAGCACCCAACGGGGGGGAGAGCAGTTCTTC.

The V gene is TRBV5-1, the J gene TRBJ1-6; 8 bases agree with TRBD1. The CDR3 is 16 amino acids. The germline gives CDR1 SGHRS, CDR2 YFSETQ. Trimming cost V 5 bases and J 9 bases; bases outside gene matches: 13. CDR3 DNA sequence: TGCGCCAGCAGTTTGACAGGGGCCAGGAGTAGTTCACCCCTCCACTTT. It is translated as CASSLTGARSSSPLHF. The full variable domain, rest sourced from reference TRBV5-1 and TRBJ1-6, is KAGVTQTPRYLIKTRGQQVTLSCSPISGHRSVSWYQQTPGQGLQFLFEYFSETQRNKGNFPGRFSGRQFSNSRSEMNVSTLELGDSALYLCASSLTGARSSSPLHFGNGTRLTVT.

V usage is TRBV10-2 and J usage is TRBJ2-7, with unresolved D. The CDR3 loop spans 12 amino acids. The V gene lost 4 bases and the J gene lost 3 bases, with 7 bases spanning the gap. The germline CDR1 and CDR2 sequences are WSHSY and SAAADI. The CDR3: CASSATNYEQYF. The DNA for the CDR3 is TGCGCCAGCAGTGCGACCAACTACGAGCAGTACTTC.

This clone showed up just once. V gene TRBV7-3 combines with J gene TRBJ1-1, with TRBD1 as a possible D gene (5 bases). The CDR3 consists of 15 residues. Germline V gives CDR1 SGHTA, CDR2 FQGTGA. V was shortened by 2 bases and J by 1 base, with 11 bases between the two germline ends. The chain's CDR3 is CASSLGGVSNTEAFF. CDR3 DNA: TGTGCCAGCAGCTTAGGAGGGGTTTCGAACACTGAAGCTTTCTTT.

V usage is TRBV6-5 and J usage is TRBJ1-2; D might be TRBD1 (5 bases). The CDR3 loop spans 12 amino acids. V lost 8 bases and J 10 bases, leaving 17 bases between the germline ends. Germline lookup yields CDR1 MNHEY and CDR2 SVGAGI. The CDR3 loop reads CASSGGTEVYTF. CDR3 bases: TGTGCCAGCTCGGGCGGGACGGAGGTCTACACCTTC.

The genes are TRBV7-3 and TRBJ1-2, with D possibly matching TRBD1 (5 bases). V shed 5 bases and J shed 6 bases, with 13 bases lying between them. This CDR3 region has 13 residues. The V gene's germline CDR1 is SGHTA and CDR2 FQGTGA. The DNA for the CDR3 is TGTGCCAGCAGCCCGGGGCCCCTGGATGGCTACACCTTC. It specifies CASSPGPLDGYTF.

The chain employs TRBV9 and TRBJ2-5; 7 bases are a match to TRBD2. Germline-derived CDR1 and CDR2 are SGDLS and YYNGEE. Trimming at V came to 2 bases and at J to 0 bases, leaving 1 base not matched to a gene. The CDR3 has 14 amino acids. The CDR3 DNA sequence: TGTGCCAGCAGCGTTCGGGGGGACCAAGAGACCCAGTACTTC. Translation: CASSVRGDQETQYF.

The gene calls are TRBV6-5 and TRBJ1-2; D gene ambiguous. Germline CDR1 is MNHEY and CDR2 is SVGAGI. The CDR3 is 15 amino acids. V shed 5 bases and J shed 0 bases, with 13 bases lying between them. The CDR3 spells CASSPKVHTNYGYTF. The CDR3 region has the DNA TGTGCCAGCAGTCCCAAGGTTCACACTAACTATGGCTACACCTTC.